The rows below give T cell receptor beta chains drawn from one sample of a study of blood T cell repertoires in COVID-19. Assay: immunoSEQ multiplex PCR; the TCRdb copy retains only in-frame clones and omits some. The sample yields approximately 150,000 clones, around three quarters seen once. Material: peripheral blood. Receptors originate from a man aged 45 to 65 with acute or convalescent COVID-19. Each CDR3 is given with its conserved first and last residue. A D gene is named only where the DNA matches it firmly. Size tells how often a clone was seen (once, few, many) or the class of an expanded clone, and some rows leave it out.

clone_size d_call j_call v_call cdr3_nt cdr3_aa
- - TRBJ2-3 TRBV19 TGTGCCAGTAGTAGGGCCCGCACAGATACGCAGTATTTT CASSRARTDTQYF
once - TRBJ2-2 TRBV7-2 TGTGCCAGCAGCCTCACCGGTCTCGGGAGGGAGCTGTTTTTT CASSLTGLGRELFF
- - TRBJ2-1 TRBV11-2 TGTGCCAGCAGCACCCATTTGGGGCAGGGCTTGAATGAGCAGTTCTTC CASSTHLGQGLNEQFF
- - TRBJ2-5 TRBV2 TGTGCCAGCAGTGGGCAGCAGGAGGAGTTCTCAAGTAGCGAGACCCAGTACTTC CASSGQQEEFSSSETQYF
- TRBD2 TRBJ2-1 TRBV5-1 TGCGCCAGCAGCTCGGAGCGGGGGACCGACAATGAGCAGTTCTTC CASSSERGTDNEQFF
- TRBD1 TRBJ2-1 TRBV5-6 TGTGCCAGCAGCTTGCAGGGGGCTAATGAGCAGTTCTTC CASSLQGANEQFF
- - TRBJ2-2 TRBV24-1 TGTGCCACCAGTGATGACAGGAACACCGGGGAGCTGTTTTTT CATSDDRNTGELFF
- TRBD1 TRBJ2-2 TRBV10-3 TGTGCCATCAGAGGGGTGCCACAGGGGGTTCAGGCCACCGGGGAGCTGTTTTTT CAIRGVPQGVQATGELFF
- - TRBJ1-5 TRBV12-5 TGTGCTAGTGGTGTTGGAGGGAATCAGCCCCAGCATTTT CASGVGGNQPQHF
once - TRBJ2-1 TRBV7-9 TGTGCCAGCAGCTGGGACGGGAGCTCCTACAATGAGCAGTTCTTC CASSWDGSSYNEQFF
- - TRBJ2-5 TRBV11-2 TGTGCCAGCAGCTTACAGGGAGAGACCCAGTACTTC CASSLQGETQYF